This section outlines one T cell receptor beta chain sequence together with its context. This clone's antigen is unknown. Base qualities were left out, and no much larger clone turns up one base away. For sequencing of the TCRbeta CDR3 region, genomic DNA was extracted from the sorted cells. The immunoSEQ Assay was used to sequence the TCRbeta CDR3 regions. This is the immuneACCESS table as TCRdb keeps it, with only in-frame sequences that have V and J called. A part of the clones is gone; compared with another copy, unresolved V genes explain less than half, and the rest is unexplained. The sample table holds around 75,000 clones, of which 85% to 90% were seen once. The ten largest clones add up to approximately 2.4% of the sample. The data originate from a study of OX40 agonist ivuxolimab in advanced cancers. For context, the study as a whole: The costimulatory receptor OX40 (CD134) was targeted by ivuxolimab, a fully human IgG2 agonistic monoclonal antibody. Intravenous ivuxolimab was administered to patients every 2 weeks at six dose levels: 0.01, 0.1, 0.3, 1.5, 3 and 10 mg/kg. Among the 50 to 55 dose-escalation patients, about 19 had hepatocellular carcinoma, approximately 15 melanoma, 9 renal cell carcinoma and 9 head and neck cancer. A male proportion of 70% to 90% and a mean age of 60 years, ranging from roughly 23 to 90, were recorded for the dose-escalation cohort. Prior anti-PD-1, anti-PD-L1 or anti-CTLA-4 therapy was permitted, and checkpoint inhibitors had been received by under 50% of dose-escalation patients. Partial responses occurred in three dose-escalation patients: two with cutaneous melanoma and one with hepatocellular carcinoma. Peripheral TCRbeta sequencing was intended to test whether TCR sequence diversity was altered and clonal T-cell expansion was caused by ivuxolimab. The paper reports the monotherapy dose-escalation portion (N of about 47 patients) of the phase I ivuxolimab trial.

What the authors observed across the whole study: At doses of 0.1 to 3.0 mg/kg, clonal expansion of both CD4+ and CD8+ T cells in blood was seen between baseline and week 6. Low levels of normalized T-cell clonal expansion were also seen in some patients who did not respond. Partial responders in the 0.1-3.0 mg/kg groups had among the lowest normalized peripheral clonal expansion, especially among CD8+ T cells. After ivuxolimab, expanded clones were on average more numerous among CD8+ T cells than among CD4+ T cells. The antigen specificity of the clonally expanded peripheral T cells was not determined.

The germline V gene (reference sequence) specifies SGHNT as CDR1 and YYREEE as CDR2. Trimming removed 4 bases from V and 0 bases from J; the gene matches leave 3 bases unexplained. The CDR3 measures 14 amino acids from cysteine to phenylalanine. Only CDR3 DNA is held: 42 bases, read in frame from base 1. Patients with a history of autoimmune disease or receiving systemic immunosuppression were excluded from the trial. Peripheral blood for TCR sequencing was collected from all dose cohorts at baseline, on cycle 4 day 1, and on cycle 7 day 1. Samples were obtained from an open-label, multicenter, first-in-human phase I dose-escalation trial of ivuxolimab. The trial enrolled adults with locally advanced or metastatic head and neck squamous cell, hepatocellular, melanoma or renal cell carcinoma. Before TCR sequencing, CD4+ T cells and CD8+ T cells were sorted from peripheral blood as separate populations.

The sequence came from an adult with an advanced solid tumor such as melanoma, head and neck, liver or kidney cancer. Sequences were derived from CD4+ or CD8+ T cells sorted from blood, sampled in a trial of the OX40 agonist ivuxolimab. The rearrangement combines TRBV5-4 with TRBJ2-5, and TRBD1 aligns with 7 junction nucleotides. This receptor has the CDR3 CASSPQGYQETQYF. The bases are TGTGCCAGCAGCCCACAGGGGTACCAAGAGACCCAGTACTTC.